These 13 T cell receptor beta chains originate from one sample sequenced in a study of Tregs in tolerant kidney transplant recipients. Assay: immunoSEQ multiplex PCR; the TCRdb copy retains only in-frame clones and omits some. Of more than 60,000 clones listed, approximately 91% are singletons. The starting material was CD4+ T cells from blood, obtained before the transplant. These receptors came from a human donor who received a combined kidney and bone marrow transplant.

The rearrangement joins TRBV28 to TRBJ2-7; a possible D gene is TRBD1 (6 bases). Germline CDR1 reads MDHEN; CDR2 reads SYDVKM. This CDR3 contains 15 residues. V shed 8 bases and J shed 0 bases, with 17 bases lying between them. The CDR3 DNA reads as TGTGCCAGCGGCCCCCCCGGGACACCCTCCTACGAGCAGTACTTC. Translated, it gives CASGPPGTPSYEQYF.

This sequence joins TRBV6-5 and TRBJ1-2; D is perhaps TRBD1 (5 bases). Germline CDR1 is MNHEY and CDR2 is SVGAGI. Between the trimmed V and J ends, which lost 5 bases and 8 bases, there was a span of 9 bases. This CDR3 has 11 amino acids. The DNA for the CDR3 is TGTGCCAGCAGTACAGGATACGGCTACACCTTC. Its translation: CASSTGYGYTF.

Concerning this clone itself: Relative to the germline gene, one junction end is altered; a read error may explain this. The chain couples TRBV28 to TRBJ2-7, with TRBD1 as a possible D gene (6 bases). CDR1 and CDR2 from the germline V gene are MDHEN and SYDVKM. The CDR3 has 13 residues. CDR3 sequence: CASSGGHRAERYF. CDR3 sequence (DNA): TGTGCCAGCAGTGGGGGACACCGTGCGGAGCGGTACTTC.

V usage is TRBV28 and J usage is TRBJ2-3, with D unresolved. V lost 2 bases and J lost 5, with 8 bases in between. The CDR3 has 13 residues. Germline CDR1 is MDHEN and CDR2 is SYDVKM. The DNA for the CDR3 is TGTGCCAGCAGTTTACCCCCCGTAGATACGCAGTATTTT. This encodes CASSLPPVDTQYF. Full variable domain (rest looked up from reference TRBV28 and TRBJ2-3): DVKVTQSSRYLVKRTGEKVFLECVQDMDHENMFWYRQDPGLGLRLIYFSYDVKMKEKGDIPEGYSVSREKKERFSLILESASTNQTSMYLCASSLPPVDTQYFGPGTRLTVL.

Only one count was recorded for this clone. At one boundary the junction diverges from the germline segment, which might be a read error. The chain carries TRBV19 and TRBJ2-5; 11 bases agree with TRBD2. The germline V gene encodes CDR1 LNHDA and CDR2 SQIVND (reference sequence). The CDR3 extends over 14 amino acids. Here the CDR3 DNA reads TGTGCCAGTAGTGTACGACCAGGGACTAGCGGAGAGAACTTC. Amino acids: CASSVRPGTSGENF.

The CDR3 DNA reads as TGTGCCAGCAGTCGGGGAAGCTCCTACGAGCAGTACTTC. Translated, it gives CASSRGSSYEQYF. This rearrangement joins TRBV6-5 to TRBJ2-7, with D tentatively TRBD2 (5 bases). Trimming removed 5 bases at V and 0 bases at J, with 8 bases between. This CDR3 comprises 13 residues. The germline V gene has CDR1 MNHEY and CDR2 SVGAGI.

This sequence joins TRBV5-4 and TRBJ2-5, with D maybe TRBD2 (7 bases). The V end lost 4 bases, the J end lost 5 bases, and 12 bases lay between the germline ends. CDR3 length: 13 residues. Germline V gene lookup returns CDR1 SGHNT and CDR2 YYREEE (reference sequence). The CDR3 DNA reads as TGTGCCAGCAGCATCAGGGGAGGGGAGACCCAGTACTTC. As protein: CASSIRGGETQYF.

J is TRBJ1-5 and V is TRBV28, with a possible D match to TRBD1 (6 bases). The CDR3 contains 15 residues. Trimming left V 2 bases short and J 6 bases short, with 14 bases between. The germline V gene has CDR1 MDHEN and CDR2 SYDVKM. Here the CDR3 reads CASSLGGREGQPQHF. The CDR3 nucleotides read TGTGCCAGCAGTTTAGGGGGCAGGGAGGGTCAGCCCCAGCATTTT.

This clone has only a few counts. This chain uses TRBV28 with TRBJ1-1; 8 bases match TRBD1. Germline V gives CDR1 MDHEN, CDR2 SYDVKM. This CDR3 contains 12 residues. After removal of 3 bases from V and 10 bases from J, the junction contained 4 bases not matched to a gene. In DNA form, the CDR3 reads TGTGCCAGCAGTTTGACAGGGGAGGGAGCTTTCTTT. It encodes CASSLTGEGAFF.

The rearrangement uses TRBV5-1 and TRBJ2-7; 8 bases agree with TRBD1. CDR3 length: 14 residues. With 0 bases clipped from V and 3 bases from J, the junction kept 2 bases outside the gene matches. CDR1 is SGHRS and CDR2 is YFSETQ in the germline V gene. In DNA, the CDR3 is TGCGCCAGCAGCTTGGAGGGACAGGTCTACGAGCAGTACTTC. Its translation: CASSLEGQVYEQYF.

CDR3 DNA: TGTGCCAGCAAAACTAGCGGGAAGTCCGATACGCAGTATTTT. Translated, it gives CASKTSGKSDTQYF. This chain uses TRBV2 with TRBJ2-3, with TRBD2 identical over 10 bases. The germline gives CDR1 SNHLY, CDR2 FYNNEI. The CDR3 is 14 residues long. V was clipped by 7 bases and J by 6 bases; unmatched bases: 7.

A few counts support this clone. The V call is TRBV2, the J call TRBJ1-5; D unclear. The CDR3 extends over 15 amino acids. In germline, CDR1 is SNHLY, CDR2 FYNNEI. V was cut by 5 bases and J by 4 bases, with 15 bases left in between. The CDR3 reads CASSWNERGNQPQHF. The CDR3, as DNA: TGTGCCAGCAGTTGGAATGAGAGAGGGAATCAGCCCCAGCATTTT.

V gene TRBV7-8 combines with J gene TRBJ2-3; 11 bases are shared with TRBD2. Germline V lookup: CDR1 SGHVS, CDR2 FQNEAQ. The CDR3 has 17 residues. The junction had 6 bases not matched to a gene; V was cut back by 2 bases and J by 2 bases. CDR3 in amino acids: CASSLFGTSGNTDTQYF. The CDR3 region has the DNA TGTGCCAGCAGCTTATTCGGGACTAGCGGCAACACAGATACGCAGTATTTT.